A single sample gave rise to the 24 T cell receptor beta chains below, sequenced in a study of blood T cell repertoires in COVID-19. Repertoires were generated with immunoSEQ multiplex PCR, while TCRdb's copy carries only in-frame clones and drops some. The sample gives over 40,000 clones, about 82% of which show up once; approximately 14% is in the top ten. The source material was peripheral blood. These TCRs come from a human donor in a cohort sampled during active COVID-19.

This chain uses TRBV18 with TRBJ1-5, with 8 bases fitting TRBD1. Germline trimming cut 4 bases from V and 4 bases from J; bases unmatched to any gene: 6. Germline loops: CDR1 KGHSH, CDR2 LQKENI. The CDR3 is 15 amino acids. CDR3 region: CASSQSTGANQPQHF. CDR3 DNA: TGTGCCAGCTCACAATCGACAGGGGCAAATCAGCCCCAGCATTTT.

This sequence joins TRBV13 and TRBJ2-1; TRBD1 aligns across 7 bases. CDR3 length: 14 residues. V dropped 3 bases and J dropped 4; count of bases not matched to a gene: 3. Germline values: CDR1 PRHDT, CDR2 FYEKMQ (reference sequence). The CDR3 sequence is CASSFDRVYNEQFF. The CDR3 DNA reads TGTGCCAGCAGCTTTGACAGGGTTTACAATGAGCAGTTCTTC.

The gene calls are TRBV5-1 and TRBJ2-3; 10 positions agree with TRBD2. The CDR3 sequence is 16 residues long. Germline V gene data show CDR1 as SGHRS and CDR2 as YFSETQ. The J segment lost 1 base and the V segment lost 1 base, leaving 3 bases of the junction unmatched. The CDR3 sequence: CASSLRLAGGTDTQYF. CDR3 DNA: TGCGCCAGCAGCTTGCGTCTAGCGGGGGGCACAGATACGCAGTATTTT. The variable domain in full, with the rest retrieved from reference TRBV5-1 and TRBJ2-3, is KAGVTQTPRYLIKTRGQQVTLSCSPISGHRSVSWYQQTPGQGLQFLFEYFSETQRNKGNFPGRFSGRQFSNSRSEMNVSTLELGDSALYLCASSLRLAGGTDTQYFGPGTRLTVL.

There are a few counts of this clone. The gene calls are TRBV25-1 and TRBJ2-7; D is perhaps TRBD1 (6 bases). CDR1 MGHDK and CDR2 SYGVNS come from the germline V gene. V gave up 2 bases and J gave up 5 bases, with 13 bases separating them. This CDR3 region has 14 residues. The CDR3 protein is CASSERQTGHEQYF. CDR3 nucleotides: TGTGCCAGCAGTGAACGGCAGACAGGCCACGAGCAGTACTTC.

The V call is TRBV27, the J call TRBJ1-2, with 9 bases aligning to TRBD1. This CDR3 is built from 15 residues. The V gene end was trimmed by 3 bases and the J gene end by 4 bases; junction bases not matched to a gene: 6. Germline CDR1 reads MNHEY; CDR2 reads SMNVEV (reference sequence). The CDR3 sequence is CASSFAGTGFYGYTF. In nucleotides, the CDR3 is TGTGCCAGCAGTTTTGCCGGGACAGGGTTCTATGGCTACACCTTC.

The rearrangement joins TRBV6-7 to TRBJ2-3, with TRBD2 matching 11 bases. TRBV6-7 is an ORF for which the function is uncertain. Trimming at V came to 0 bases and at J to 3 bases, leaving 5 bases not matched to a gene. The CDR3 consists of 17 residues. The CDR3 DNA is TGTGCCAGCAGTTACTCGACTAGCGGGATTAGGACAGATACGCAGTATTTT. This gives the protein CASSYSTSGIRTDTQYF.

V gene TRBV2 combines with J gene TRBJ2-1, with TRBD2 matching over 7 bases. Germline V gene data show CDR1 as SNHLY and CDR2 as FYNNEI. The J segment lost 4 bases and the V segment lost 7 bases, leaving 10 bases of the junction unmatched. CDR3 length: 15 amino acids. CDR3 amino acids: CASKWGEGSYNEQFF. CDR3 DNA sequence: TGTGCCAGCAAGTGGGGGGAGGGCTCGTACAATGAGCAGTTCTTC.

Written as DNA, the CDR3 is TGTGCCAGCAGCCAATCGCTAGCTGGATTCCAGACCCAGTACTTC. Encoded protein: CASSQSLAGFQTQYF. V and J are TRBV3-1 (or the pseudogene TRBV3-2) and TRBJ2-5, with TRBD2 as a possible D gene (5 bases). Trimming took 2 bases from V and 6 from J, leaving 16 bases between them. This CDR3 is 15 amino acids long. The germline CDR1 and CDR2 sequences are LGHDT and YNNKEL (reference sequence).

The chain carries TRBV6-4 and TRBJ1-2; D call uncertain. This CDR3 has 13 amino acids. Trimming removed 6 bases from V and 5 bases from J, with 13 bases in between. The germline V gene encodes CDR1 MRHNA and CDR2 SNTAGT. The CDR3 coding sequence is TGTGCCAGCAGGGCGAGCGGAGAGTATGGCTACACCTTC. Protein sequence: CASRASGEYGYTF.

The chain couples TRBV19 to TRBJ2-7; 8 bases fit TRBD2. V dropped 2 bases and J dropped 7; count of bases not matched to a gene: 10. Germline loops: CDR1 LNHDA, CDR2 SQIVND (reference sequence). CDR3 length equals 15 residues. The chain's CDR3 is CASSIQSAGVGEQYF. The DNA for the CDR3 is TGTGCCAGTAGTATACAGTCAGCGGGAGTGGGGGAGCAGTACTTC.

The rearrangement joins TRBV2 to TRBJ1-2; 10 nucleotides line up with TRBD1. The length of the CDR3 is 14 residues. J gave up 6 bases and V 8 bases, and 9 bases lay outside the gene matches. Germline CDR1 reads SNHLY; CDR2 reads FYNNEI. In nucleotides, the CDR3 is TGTGCCAGCCAGCTAACCGGGACAGGGGATGGCTACACCTTC. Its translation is CASQLTGTGDGYTF.

The CDR3 nucleotides are TGTGCCAGCAGCTTGGCCGGGGGGAACACAGATACGCAGTATTTT. Translated, it gives CASSLAGGNTDTQYF. The rearrangement uses TRBV7-9 and TRBJ2-3; TRBD2 matches at 7 bases. This CDR3 has 15 amino acids. J gave up 2 bases and V 3 bases, and 5 bases lay outside the gene matches. From germline, CDR1 is SEHNR and CDR2 FQNEAQ (reference sequence).

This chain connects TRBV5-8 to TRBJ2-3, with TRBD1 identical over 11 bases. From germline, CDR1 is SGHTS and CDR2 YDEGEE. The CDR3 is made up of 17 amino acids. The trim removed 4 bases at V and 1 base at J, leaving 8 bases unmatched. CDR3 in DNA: TGTGCCAGCAGCCGACAAAGGACAGGGGGCGGCACAGATACGCAGTATTTT. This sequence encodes CASSRQRTGGGTDTQYF.

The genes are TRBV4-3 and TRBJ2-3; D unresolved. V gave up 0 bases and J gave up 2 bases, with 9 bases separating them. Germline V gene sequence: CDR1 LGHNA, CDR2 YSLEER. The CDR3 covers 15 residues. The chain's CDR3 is CASSQDYRVTDTQYF. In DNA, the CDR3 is TGCGCCAGCAGCCAAGATTATCGGGTCACAGATACGCAGTATTTT.

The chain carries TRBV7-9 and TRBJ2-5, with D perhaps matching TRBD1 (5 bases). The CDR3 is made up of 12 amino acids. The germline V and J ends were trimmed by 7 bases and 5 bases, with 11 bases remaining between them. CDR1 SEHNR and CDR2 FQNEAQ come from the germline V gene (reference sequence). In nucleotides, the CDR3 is TGTGCCAGCACCGCAGGGCAGGAGACCCAGTACTTC. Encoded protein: CASTAGQETQYF.

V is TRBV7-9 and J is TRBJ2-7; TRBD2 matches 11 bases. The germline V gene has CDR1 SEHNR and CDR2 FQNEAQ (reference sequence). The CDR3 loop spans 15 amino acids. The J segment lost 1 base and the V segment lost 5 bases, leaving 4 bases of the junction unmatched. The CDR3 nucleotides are TGTGCCAGCAGCCCGCCTAGCGGGGGGTCCTACGAGCAGTACTTC. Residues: CASSPPSGGSYEQYF. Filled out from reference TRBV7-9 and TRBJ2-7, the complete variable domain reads DTGVSQNPRHKITKRGQNVTFRCDPISEHNRLYWYRQTLGQGPEFLTYFQNEAQLEKSRLLSDRFSAERPKGSFSTLEIQRTEQGDSAMYLCASSPPSGGSYEQYFGPGTRLTVT.

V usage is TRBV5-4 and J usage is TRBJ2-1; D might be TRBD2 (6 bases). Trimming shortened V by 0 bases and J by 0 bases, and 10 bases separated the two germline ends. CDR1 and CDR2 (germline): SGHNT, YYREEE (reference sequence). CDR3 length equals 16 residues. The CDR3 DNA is TGTGCCAGCAGCTTGGGTAGCGGAAGCTCCTACAATGAGCAGTTCTTC. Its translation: CASSLGSGSSYNEQFF.

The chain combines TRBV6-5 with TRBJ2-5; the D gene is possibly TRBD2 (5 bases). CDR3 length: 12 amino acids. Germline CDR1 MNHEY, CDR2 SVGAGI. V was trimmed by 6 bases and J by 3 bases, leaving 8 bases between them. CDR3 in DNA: TGTGCCAGCAGGCGGGCAGAAGAGACCCAGTACTTC. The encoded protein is CASRRAEETQYF.

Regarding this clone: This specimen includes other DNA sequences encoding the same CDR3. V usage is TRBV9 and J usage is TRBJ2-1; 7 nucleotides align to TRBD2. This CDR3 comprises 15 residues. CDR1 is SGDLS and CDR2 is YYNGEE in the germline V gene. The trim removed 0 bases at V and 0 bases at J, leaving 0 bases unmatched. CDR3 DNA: TGTGCCAGCAGCGTAGGCGGGGGCTCCTACAATGAGCAGTTCTTC. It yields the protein CASSVGGGSYNEQFF.

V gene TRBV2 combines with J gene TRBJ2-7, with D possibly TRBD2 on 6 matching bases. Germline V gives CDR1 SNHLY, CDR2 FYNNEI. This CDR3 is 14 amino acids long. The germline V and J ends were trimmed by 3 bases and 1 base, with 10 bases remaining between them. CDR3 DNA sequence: TGTGCCAGCAGTGATCCGGGGGAATCCTACGAGCAGTACTTC. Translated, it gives CASSDPGESYEQYF.

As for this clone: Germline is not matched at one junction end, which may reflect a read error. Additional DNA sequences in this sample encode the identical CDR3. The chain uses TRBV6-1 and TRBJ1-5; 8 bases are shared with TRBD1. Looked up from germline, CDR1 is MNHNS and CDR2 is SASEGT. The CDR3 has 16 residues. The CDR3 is CASSESRQGARQPQHF. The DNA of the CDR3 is TGCGCCAGCAGTGAAAGTCGGCAGGGGGCCCGGCAGCCCCAGCATTTT.

CDR3 in amino acids: CATLRAGANVLTF. The DNA of the CDR3 is TGTGCCACCCTCCGGGCTGGGGCCAACGTCCTGACTTTC. This chain joins TRBV12-3 or TRBV12-4 and TRBJ2-6; D is unresolved. The CDR3 loop spans 13 amino acids. V was trimmed by 10 bases and J by 2 bases, leaving 9 bases between them.

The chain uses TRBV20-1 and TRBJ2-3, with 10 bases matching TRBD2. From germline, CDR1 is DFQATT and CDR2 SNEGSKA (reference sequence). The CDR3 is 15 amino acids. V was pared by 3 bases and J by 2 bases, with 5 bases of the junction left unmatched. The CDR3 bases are TGCAGTGCTAGTGGGCTAGCGGGGGTCACAGATACGCAGTATTTT. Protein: CSASGLAGVTDTQYF.

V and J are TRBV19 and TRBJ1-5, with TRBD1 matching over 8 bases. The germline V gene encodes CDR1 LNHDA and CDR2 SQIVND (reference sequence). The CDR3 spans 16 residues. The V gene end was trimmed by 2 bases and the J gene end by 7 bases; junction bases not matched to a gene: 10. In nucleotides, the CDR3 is TGTGCCAGTAGTATAAGTTGGGACAGGAGTGGACAGCCCCAGCATTTT. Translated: CASSISWDRSGQPQHF.